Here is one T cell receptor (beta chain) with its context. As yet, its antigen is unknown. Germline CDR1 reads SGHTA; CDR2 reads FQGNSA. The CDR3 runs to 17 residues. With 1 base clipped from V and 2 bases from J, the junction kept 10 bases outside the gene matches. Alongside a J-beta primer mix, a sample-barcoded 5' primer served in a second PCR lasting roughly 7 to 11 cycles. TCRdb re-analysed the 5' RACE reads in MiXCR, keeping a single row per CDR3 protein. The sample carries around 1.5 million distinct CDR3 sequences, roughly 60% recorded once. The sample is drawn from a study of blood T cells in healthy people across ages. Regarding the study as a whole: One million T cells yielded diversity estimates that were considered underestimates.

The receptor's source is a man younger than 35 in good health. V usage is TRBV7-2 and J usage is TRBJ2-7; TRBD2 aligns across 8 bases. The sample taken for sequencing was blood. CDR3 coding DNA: TGTGCCAGCAGCTTAGGGTCCGGCGGGGGGATCCCCTACGAGCAGTACTTC. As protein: CASSLGSGGGIPYEQYF.